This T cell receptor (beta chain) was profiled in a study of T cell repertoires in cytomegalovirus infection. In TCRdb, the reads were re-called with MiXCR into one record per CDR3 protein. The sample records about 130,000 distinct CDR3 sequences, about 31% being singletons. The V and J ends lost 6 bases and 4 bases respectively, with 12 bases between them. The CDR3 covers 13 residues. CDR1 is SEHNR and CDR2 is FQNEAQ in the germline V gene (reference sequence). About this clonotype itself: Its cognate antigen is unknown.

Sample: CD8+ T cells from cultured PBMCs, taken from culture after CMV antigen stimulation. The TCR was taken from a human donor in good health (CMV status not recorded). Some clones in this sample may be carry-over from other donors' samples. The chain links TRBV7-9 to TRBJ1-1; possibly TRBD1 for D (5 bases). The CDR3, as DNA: TGTGCCAGCAGTCTGGGACCGACCACTGAAGCTTTCTTT. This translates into CASSLGPTTEAFF. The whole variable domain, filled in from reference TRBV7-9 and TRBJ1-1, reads DTGVSQNPRHKITKRGQNVTFRCDPISEHNRLYWYRQTLGQGPEFLTYFQNEAQLEKSRLLSDRFSAERPKGSFSTLEIQRTEQGDSAMYLCASSLGPTTEAFFGQGTRLTVV.